These T cell receptor beta chains were read from a single sample in a study of monozygotic twins with inflammatory bowel disease. TCRdb re-called the 5' RACE reads and shows each CDR3 protein once, DNA omitted. The sample totals about 450,000 distinct CDR3 sequences. The material sequenced was blood. These receptors were obtained from a human donor with ulcerative colitis or Crohn's disease, or a healthy co-twin of an affected twin (not recorded which). Each CDR3 is given with its conserved first and last residue.

V gene	J gene	CDR3 protein
TRBV20-1	TRBJ1-1	CSARTGTGGTPAHGAEAFF
TRBV9	TRBJ1-5	CASSPGQPNQPQHF
TRBV5-1	TRBJ2-1	CASSQGQTYNEQFF
TRBV7-6	TRBJ2-5	CDSSVSVDEETQYF
TRBV5-1	TRBJ1-1	CASSLEGKNTEAFF
TRBV12-3/TRBV12-4	TRBJ2-2	CASRGTRDTGELFF
TRBV7-2	TRBJ2-3	CASSTGLAGVTDTQYF
TRBV10-3	TRBJ2-2	CAIKLTGGDTGELFF
TRBV5-1	TRBJ2-1	CASSLNMGQGSYNEQFF
TRBV9	TRBJ2-1	CASSVGQGGGYNEQFF
TRBV20-1	TRBJ2-3	CSALPSGGASAAQYF
TRBV5-5	TRBJ2-2	CASSLNRGTGELFF
TRBV2	TRBJ1-2	CASSEHQLYGYTF
TRBV7-9	TRBJ2-5	CASSFSAGRDSSETQYF
TRBV2	TRBJ1-2	CASSEGQPNYGYTF
TRBV12-3/TRBV12-4	TRBJ1-5	CASSLGQGMAQHF
TRBV28	TRBJ2-7	CASSFLAGGNSYEQYF
TRBV18	TRBJ1-5	CASSPGVEQPQHF
TRBV12-3/TRBV12-4	TRBJ2-2	CASSRLGASTGELFF
TRBV6-1	TRBJ1-5	CASIVNWGGNQPQHF
TRBV20-1	TRBJ2-3	CSAKRGGNTQYF
TRBV10-2	TRBJ1-1	CASQLGSMGGSTEAFF
TRBV5-5	TRBJ1-1	CASSYRRVNTEAFF
TRBV7-2	TRBJ2-3	CASSVGTTSTDTQYF
TRBV6-5	TRBJ1-4	CASSYSGTGGEKLFF
TRBV7-8	TRBJ2-7	CASRMDRTGSYEQYF
TRBV6-1	TRBJ2-4	CASSEIDRNIQYF
TRBV4-2	TRBJ1-2	CASSQEPTGIWAF
TRBV7-7	TRBJ2-7	CASSLGEGGSYEQYF
TRBV20-1	TRBJ1-1	CSAREAGRLEAFF
TRBV12-3/TRBV12-4	TRBJ2-3	CASSLGLAGTSTDTQYF
TRBV5-1	TRBJ2-3	CASSLGSGRAADTQYF
TRBV20-1	TRBJ1-2	CSASGRTTRGYTF
TRBV7-2	TRBJ2-5	CASSLWYQETQYF
TRBV7-9	TRBJ1-2	CASSSVDGGYTF
TRBV10-3	TRBJ2-3	CATLSGGFTDTQYF
TRBV20-1	TRBJ1-1	CSALTWANTEAFF
TRBV5-1	TRBJ1-2	CASSYGQVSIGYTF
TRBV20-1	TRBJ1-5	CSASGGRGYSNQPQHF
TRBV7-9	TRBJ1-1	CASSLHPDMGAFF
TRBV5-1	TRBJ2-1	CASSLKGGPFYNEQFF
TRBV9	TRBJ2-1	CASSSVIGSYNEQFF
TRBV29-1	TRBJ1-2	CSVDATGLYGYTF
TRBV7-2	TRBJ2-1	CASSFTNYNEQFF
TRBV9	TRBJ1-2	CASSAGGSYTF
TRBV6-1	TRBJ1-2	CACFLGTGYGYTF
TRBV28	TRBJ1-3	CASSSQGGTGNTIYF
TRBV5-1	TRBJ2-7	CASSPTLGREQYF
TRBV6-5	TRBJ2-1	CASSYRGTGYNEQFF
TRBV19	TRBJ1-5	CASSIRTKGWVYQPQHF
TRBV24-1	TRBJ2-1	CATSDGGYNEQFF
TRBV29-1	TRBJ2-3	CSVGTSGFTDTQYF
TRBV15	TRBJ2-3	CATSSVQTDTQYF
TRBV11-3	TRBJ2-1	CASSLAGSSGNNEQFF
TRBV7-2	TRBJ1-3	CASSLERTGGGNTIYF
TRBV5-1	TRBJ1-2	CASSDPTGEDYGYTF
TRBV3-1	TRBJ2-3	CASSQDDPGGTQYF
TRBV2	TRBJ2-1	CAIALTSAIPVGNEQFF
TRBV18	TRBJ2-3	CASSPGTEGSTQYF
TRBV12-3/TRBV12-4	TRBJ2-7	CASMPGVNPSYEQYF